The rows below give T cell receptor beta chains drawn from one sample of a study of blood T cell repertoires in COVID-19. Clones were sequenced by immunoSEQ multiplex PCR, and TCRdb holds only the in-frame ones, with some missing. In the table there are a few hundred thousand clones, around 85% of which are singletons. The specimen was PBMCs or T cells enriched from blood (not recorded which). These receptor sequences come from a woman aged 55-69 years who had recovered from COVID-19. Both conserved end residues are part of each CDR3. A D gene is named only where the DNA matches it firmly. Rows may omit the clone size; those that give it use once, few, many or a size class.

CASSEGARLEGYTF,TGTGCCAGCAGTGAAGGAGCGCGGTTGGAGGGCTACACCTTC,TRBV6-1,NA,NA,TRBJ1-2
CASSSEGFDEQYF,TGTGCCAGCAGTTCGGAGGGTTTCGACGAGCAGTACTTC,TRBV6-5,NA,few,TRBJ2-7
CASSIASGAELSFYGYTF,TGTGCCAGTAGTATAGCCTCAGGGGCCGAGCTTTCTTTCTATGGCTACACCTTC,TRBV19,NA,NA,TRBJ1-2
CASSQFGGDRSGNTIYF,TGTGCCAGCAGCCAATTCGGGGGGGATCGATCTGGAAACACCATATATTTT,TRBV14,NA,NA,TRBJ1-3
CASSNIYKETQYF,TGTGCCAGTAGTAACATATACAAAGAGACCCAGTACTTC,TRBV19,NA,NA,TRBJ2-5
CAWSVSGRSSYEQYF,TGTGCCTGGAGTGTATCGGGAAGGAGCTCCTACGAGCAGTACTTC,TRBV30,NA,NA,TRBJ2-7
CASSPASGFETQYF,TGTGCCAGCAGCCCAGCGTCGGGGTTTGAGACCCAGTACTTC,TRBV3-1/TRBV3-2,NA,NA,TRBJ2-5
CAIRQGEEYGYTF,TGTGCCATCCGACAGGGGGAGGAGTATGGCTACACCTTC,TRBV10-3,TRBD1,few,TRBJ1-2
CASSPLQGSRSYEQYF,TGTGCCAGTAGTCCTCTACAGGGTTCCCGCTCCTACGAGCAGTACTTC,TRBV19,NA,NA,TRBJ2-7
CASSRTGAAAYGYTF,TGTGCCAGCAGCCGTACAGGGGCCGCGGCTTATGGCTACACCTTC,TRBV3-1/TRBV3-2,TRBD1,NA,TRBJ1-2
CASSLTTGSDTEAFF,TGTGCCAGCAGCCTCACGACAGGGAGTGACACTGAAGCTTTCTTT,TRBV3-1/TRBV3-2,TRBD1,NA,TRBJ1-1
CASSSLNRDVETQYF,TGTGCCAGCAGTTCACTAAACAGGGACGTTGAGACCCAGTACTTC,TRBV27,NA,NA,TRBJ2-5
CASSQEGRPSTDTQYF,TGCGCCAGCAGCCAAGAGGGGCGACCGAGCACAGATACGCAGTATTTT,TRBV4-1,NA,NA,TRBJ2-3
CATSDLSGTDTQYF,TGTGCCACCAGTGACCTGAGTGGCACAGATACGCAGTATTTT,TRBV24-1,NA,NA,TRBJ2-3
CASSFFARTEAFF,TGTGCCAGCAGCTTCTTCGCGAGGACTGAAGCTTTCTTT,TRBV5-6,NA,once,TRBJ1-1
CASSQGTGDTGELFF,TGCGCCAGCAGCCAAGGGACAGGGGACACCGGGGAGCTGTTTTTT,TRBV4-1,TRBD1,NA,TRBJ2-2
CASRRDRGSNTGELFF,TGTGCCAGCAGGCGGGACAGGGGCTCTAACACCGGGGAGCTGTTTTTT,TRBV5-4,TRBD1,NA,TRBJ2-2
CASSPSSNTEAFF,TGTGCCAGCTCACCCTCGAGTAACACTGAAGCTTTCTTT,TRBV18,NA,NA,TRBJ1-1
CASSAGTGGSYEQYF,TGTGCCAGCAGCGCCGGGACAGGGGGCTCCTACGAGCAGTACTTC,TRBV3-1/TRBV3-2,TRBD1,NA,TRBJ2-7
CASSDGRGYGYTF,TGTGCCAGCAGTGACGGGCGGGGCTATGGCTACACCTTC,TRBV6-4,NA,NA,TRBJ1-2
CASSFPTSGYNEQFF,TGTGCCAGCAGTTTCCCGACTAGCGGTTACAATGAGCAGTTCTTC,TRBV28,TRBD2,NA,TRBJ2-1
CASRQGSGNTIYF,TGTGCCAGCAGACAGGGTTCTGGAAACACCATATATTTT,TRBV6-5,NA,NA,TRBJ1-3
CASSSQRGGRTQYF,TGTGCCAGCAGCTCCCAGCGGGGGGGGCGGACCCAGTACTTC,TRBV5-6,TRBD2,NA,TRBJ2-5
CASSPGLAGYNEQFF,TGTGCCAGCAGCCCTGGACTAGCGGGATACAATGAGCAGTTCTTC,TRBV4-2,TRBD2,NA,TRBJ2-1
CASSERFNQPQHF,TGTGCCAGCAGCGAGAGGTTCAATCAGCCCCAGCATTTT,TRBV7-2,NA,NA,TRBJ1-5
CASSHQPLAGVNNEQFF,TGTGCCAGCAGCCATCAGCCATTAGCGGGGGTTAACAATGAGCAGTTCTTC,TRBV3-1/TRBV3-2,TRBD2,few,TRBJ2-1
CASSLGQGDTEAFF,TGTGCCAGCTCACTCGGACAGGGGGACACTGAAGCTTTCTTT,TRBV18,TRBD1,NA,TRBJ1-1
CASSIDRDQPQHF,TGTGCCAGTAGTATAGACAGGGATCAGCCCCAGCATTTT,TRBV19,NA,few,TRBJ1-5